This passage covers 16 T cell receptor beta chains from one sample sequenced in a study of coeliac disease. The method was immunoSEQ multiplex PCR; TCRdb's version includes in-frame clones alone and lacks a portion of them. The profile shows over 7,000 clones, 57% of them singletons. Sequenced material: intraepithelial lymphocytes from the gut. The receptors were gathered from a woman in her fifties or sixties with celiac disease.

The chain recombines TRBV7-7 with TRBJ2-1; 7 nucleotides line up with TRBD1. The V gene's germline CDR1 is SSHAT and CDR2 FNYEAQ (reference sequence). The CDR3 length is 15 residues. The V segment lost 1 base and the J segment 5 bases; nucleotides outside the gene matches: 5. CDR3 bases: TGTGCCAGCAGCTTAGACAGGGGTAAACACAATGAGCAGTTCTTC. Encoded protein: CASSLDRGKHNEQFF.

The V gene is TRBV7-2, the J gene TRBJ1-5, with 7 nucleotides matching TRBD1. The CDR3 totals 14 residues. Trimming cost V 4 bases and J 5 bases; bases outside gene matches: 5. The germline gives CDR1 SGHTA, CDR2 FQGNSA. CDR3 loop: CASSSGTVDQPQHF. DNA of the CDR3: TGTGCCAGCAGCTCCGGGACAGTCGATCAGCCCCAGCATTTT.

In its sample, this clone was seen once. V is TRBV27 and J is TRBJ2-1, with D unclear. V gave up 3 bases and J gave up 6 bases, with 9 bases separating them. This CDR3 spans 13 amino acids. In germline, CDR1 is MNHEY, CDR2 SMNVEV (reference sequence). CDR3 sequence reads: CASSLRGLNEQFF. The CDR3 region has the DNA TGTGCCAGCAGTTTGCGCGGTCTCAATGAGCAGTTCTTC.

The CDR3 is CASSPTLGQPNTGELFF. The CDR3 DNA follows: TGTGCCAGCAGCCCAACCTTGGGGCAGCCGAACACCGGGGAGCTGTTTTTT. The rearrangement links TRBV11-3 to TRBJ2-2; possibly TRBD1 for D (5 bases). Looked up from germline, CDR1 is SGHNT and CDR2 is YENEEA. This CDR3 has 17 residues. V lost 5 bases, J lost 0 bases, and 16 bases lay in between.

The chain is built from TRBV6-5 and TRBJ1-1; no definite D call. This CDR3 contains 13 residues. Germline V lookup: CDR1 MNHEY, CDR2 SVGAGI. V lost 10 bases and J lost 11, with 23 bases in between. The CDR3 nucleotides are TGTGCCATCAAAAAAGAGGGTATCGGTACGGCTTTCTTT. Its translation: CAIKKEGIGTAFF.

As for this clone: Sequence at one end of the junction differs from germline and may be a read error. The chain links TRBV27 to TRBJ1-1; 9 bases are shared with TRBD1. The CDR3 contains 11 residues. Germline CDR1 and CDR2: MNHEY and SMNVEV (reference sequence). In DNA, the CDR3 is TGTGCCAGCAGTGCACCGGGACAGGGCCGGTTT. Its translation: CASSAPGQGRF.

The CDR3 is CASRSRQGAEQYF. DNA of the CDR3: TGTGCCAGTAGGAGCCGACAGGGCGCCGAGCAGTACTTC. The chain is built from TRBV19 and TRBJ2-7; 7 positions agree with TRBD1. Germline V gene sequence: CDR1 LNHDA, CDR2 SQIVND (reference sequence). The CDR3 has 13 amino acids. After removal of 6 bases from V and 6 bases from J, the junction contained 8 bases not matched to a gene.

The chain carries TRBV5-5 and TRBJ1-1; unclear D gene. V lost 7 bases and J 4 bases, leaving 14 bases between the germline ends. Germline V gene data show CDR1 as SGHKS and CDR2 as YYEKEE (reference sequence). The CDR3 has 13 residues. CDR3 region: CASCREVITEAFF. CDR3 bases: TGTGCCAGCTGTCGGGAGGTGATCACTGAAGCTTTCTTT.

The V gene is TRBV14, the J gene TRBJ2-5; the match to TRBD1 covers 7 bases. The last part of the DNA fits TRBJ2-7 better; the J call may be wrong. Germline values: CDR1 SGHDN, CDR2 FVKESK. This CDR3 region has 13 residues. The CDR3 nucleotides read TGTGCCAGCAGCCAATGGGCAGGGGGCGAGCAGTACTTC. Translation: CASSQWAGGEQYF.

The V call is TRBV10-3, the J call TRBJ1-1, with TRBD1 as a possible D gene (5 bases). This CDR3 has 12 residues. CDR1 and CDR2 (germline): ENHRY, SYGVKD. Trimming removed 10 bases at V and 3 bases at J, with 12 bases between. CDR3: CASDSGYTEAFF. The DNA of the CDR3 is TGTGCCAGCGACAGCGGGTACACTGAAGCTTTCTTT.

By proportion, this clone is large. This rearrangement joins TRBV2 to TRBJ2-1; 7 bases are shared with TRBD2. Germline CDR1 reads SNHLY; CDR2 reads FYNNEI. This CDR3 has 16 residues. V was pared by 3 bases and J by 4 bases, with 9 bases of the junction left unmatched. CDR3 sequence reads: CASSEVGGGRYNEQFF. DNA for the CDR3: TGTGCCAGCAGTGAGGTGGGCGGGGGACGTTACAATGAGCAGTTCTTC.

This clone showed up just a few times. The J gene is TRBJ2-1, the V gene TRBV18; 13 bases align to TRBD2. J was trimmed by 0 bases and V by 5 bases; bases with no gene match: 13. Germline V gene sequence: CDR1 KGHSH, CDR2 LQKENI. This CDR3 spans 20 amino acids. CDR3 coding DNA: TGTGCCAGCTCAGTTTTTCGACTAGCGGGAGGAATAAGCTCCTACAATGAGCAGTTCTTC. Translation gives CASSVFRLAGGISSYNEQFF.

In its sample, this clone was seen a few times. The chain uses TRBV10-2 and TRBJ1-1; 7 positions agree with TRBD1. Germline V gene lookup returns CDR1 WSHSY and CDR2 SAAADI. This CDR3 is built from 14 residues. The trim removed 3 bases at V and 7 bases at J, leaving 8 bases unmatched. The CDR3 loop is CASSDRDSDREAFF. The CDR3 coding sequence is TGCGCCAGCAGTGACCGGGACAGCGATCGTGAAGCTTTCTTT.

The chain joins TRBV5-6 to TRBJ1-1, with D perhaps matching TRBD1 (6 bases). The CDR3 covers 14 residues. CDR1 SGHDT and CDR2 YYEEEE come from the germline V gene. V dropped 4 bases and J dropped 8 bases, with 18 bases sitting between them. The CDR3 coding sequence is TGTGCCAGCAGCAGCGGGACACTCCACCGGGAAGCTTTCTTT. Its protein is CASSSGTLHREAFF.

This chain connects TRBV6-5 to TRBJ2-7; D uncertain. V was shortened by 0 bases and J by 6 bases, with 6 bases between the two germline ends. The germline CDR1 and CDR2 sequences are MNHEY and SVGAGI. The CDR3 is made up of 12 amino acids. The CDR3 is CASSYSGSEQYF. The CDR3 DNA is TGTGCCAGCAGTTACTCTGGCTCCGAGCAGTACTTC.

The chain joins TRBV20-1 to TRBJ1-2; D gene uncertain. Germline V CDR1 and CDR2: DFQATT, SNEGSKA (reference sequence). This CDR3 spans 11 amino acids. V dropped 8 bases and J dropped 4 bases, with 11 bases sitting between them. CDR3 DNA sequence: TGCAGTTCGCAGGTCATCTATGGCTACACCTTC. It is translated as CSSQVIYGYTF.